The 21 T cell receptor beta chains below come from one sample, sequenced in a study of cytomegalovirus exposure and HLA in healthy donors. Researchers ran the PCR with 60 Vbeta and 13 Jbeta primers. Here immunoSEQ multiplex PCR was the method, and the copy in TCRdb shows in-frame clones only, minus some. The sample has fewer than 120,000 clones, about three quarters seen once. Sequencing used PBMCs. All receptors derive from a woman between 55 and 75 years old in good health and CMV-seropositive.

V and J are TRBV5-4 and TRBJ1-2; D unresolved. Trimming took off 5 bases at V and 4 bases at J, with 15 bases between the two ends. This CDR3 has 14 residues. Germline assignment: CDR1 SGHNT and CDR2 YYREEE (reference sequence). The CDR3 DNA reads as TGTGCCAGCAGTCCGGAAGGGAGACCCTATGGCTACACCTTC. It yields the protein CASSPEGRPYGYTF.

The rearrangement joins TRBV7-3 to TRBJ2-1; 7 nucleotides match TRBD1. The germline V gene has CDR1 SGHTA and CDR2 FQGTGA. J was trimmed by 4 bases and V by 5 bases; bases with no gene match: 8. The CDR3 sequence is 15 residues long. CDR3 protein: CASSPSRQGYNEQFF. The CDR3, as DNA: TGTGCCAGCAGCCCCTCGAGACAGGGATACAATGAGCAGTTCTTC.

This clone came up a few times. V usage is TRBV9 and J usage is TRBJ2-3; TRBD1 aligns across 9 bases. Germline values: CDR1 SGDLS, CDR2 YYNGEE. V was clipped by 2 bases and J by 6 bases; unmatched bases: 10. CDR3 size: 16 residues. CDR3 residues: CASSVRGGQGSDTQYF. CDR3 in DNA: TGTGCCAGCAGCGTGAGAGGGGGACAGGGTTCGGATACGCAGTATTTT.

The chain joins TRBV11-2 to TRBJ2-7, with D unresolved. CDR1 and CDR2 (germline): SGHAT, FQNNGV. The CDR3 consists of 12 residues. V gave up 1 base and J gave up 7 bases, with 8 bases separating them. CDR3 residues: CASSLGPPEQYF. In DNA form, the CDR3 reads TGTGCCAGCAGCTTAGGGCCGCCAGAGCAGTACTTC. The whole variable domain, filled in from reference TRBV11-2 and TRBJ2-7, reads EAGVAQSPRYKIIEKRQSVAFWCNPISGHATLYWYQQILGQGPKLLIQFQNNGVVDDSQLPKDRFSAERLKGVDSTLKIQPAKLEDSAVYLCASSLGPPEQYFGPGTRLTVT.

This clone was detected once. The V call is TRBV5-1, the J call TRBJ1-1; possible D gene TRBD1, 6 bases. V dropped 1 base and J dropped 1 base, with 8 bases sitting between them. Germline V CDR1 and CDR2: SGHRS, YFSETQ. This CDR3 has 14 amino acids. CDR3 DNA sequence: TGCGCCAGCAGCTTGAGCAGGGGGAACACTGAAGCTTTCTTT. Protein sequence: CASSLSRGNTEAFF.

The chain recombines TRBV12-5 with TRBJ1-2; 7 nucleotides align to TRBD1. Per germline, CDR1 LGHNT and CDR2 FRNRAP. This CDR3 region has 13 residues. The CDR3 reads CALKGAENYGYTF. In nucleotides, the CDR3 is TGTGCCCTGAAGGGGGCTGAGAACTATGGCTACACCTTC.

The chain employs TRBV7-9 and TRBJ2-7; D might be TRBD2 (5 bases). The V gene's germline CDR1 is SEHNR and CDR2 FQNEAQ (reference sequence). Trimming stripped 5 bases from V and 7 bases from J, with 12 bases between. This CDR3 contains 12 residues. DNA of the CDR3: TGTGCCAGCAGCGATTTTCTAGCTGAGCAGTACTTC. Residues: CASSDFLAEQYF. The whole variable domain, filled in from reference TRBV7-9 and TRBJ2-7, reads DTGVSQNPRHKITKRGQNVTFRCDPISEHNRLYWYRQTLGQGPEFLTYFQNEAQLEKSRLLSDRFSAERPKGSFSTLEIQRTEQGDSAMYLCASSDFLAEQYFGPGTRLTVT.

The V call is TRBV4-2, the J call TRBJ2-7, with 11 bases that match TRBD2. Germline V gene data show CDR1 as LGHNA and CDR2 as YNFKEQ. The length of the CDR3 is 16 residues. The V segment lost 1 base and the J segment 7 bases; nucleotides outside the gene matches: 9. CDR3 nucleotide sequence: TGTGCCAGCAGCCAAGTTTCCGGGACTAGCGGAGTGGAGCAGTACTTC. It is translated as CASSQVSGTSGVEQYF.

The chain employs TRBV19 and TRBJ2-2; 7 bases are shared with TRBD1. Trimming took 5 bases from V and 5 from J; bases not matched to a gene: 8. This CDR3 is 15 amino acids long. Germline values: CDR1 LNHDA, CDR2 SQIVND (reference sequence). The CDR3 region has the DNA TGTGCCAGTAGTGCCCTTGACAGGGTGACCGGGGAGCTGTTTTTT. This codes for CASSALDRVTGELFF.

The V call is TRBV9, the J call TRBJ2-3; 9 bases are a match to TRBD1. V lost 0 bases to trimming and J lost 2 bases; unmatched junction nucleotides: 7. From germline, CDR1 is SGDLS and CDR2 YYNGEE. The CDR3 covers 17 residues. CDR3 in DNA: TGTGCCAGCAGCGTAGATGGGGGACAGGGCTTCACAGATACGCAGTATTTT. This encodes CASSVDGGQGFTDTQYF.

This chain links TRBV11-3 with TRBJ2-1; the match to TRBD2 covers 8 bases. J lost 0 bases, V lost 4 bases, and 5 bases had no gene match. CDR1 is SGHNT and CDR2 is YENEEA in the germline V gene. The CDR3 length is 16 residues. The CDR3 spells CASSSMSGSSYNEQFF. For the CDR3, the DNA is TGTGCCAGCAGCTCGATGAGCGGGAGCTCCTACAATGAGCAGTTCTTC. The full variable domain, completed using reference TRBV11-3 and TRBJ2-1, is EAGVVQSPRYKIIEKKQPVAFWCNPISGHNTLYWYLQNLGQGPELLIRYENEEAVDDSQLPKDRFSAERLKGVDSTLKIQPAELGDSAVYLCASSSMSGSSYNEQFFGPGTRLTVL.

J is TRBJ2-2 and V is TRBV5-5, with TRBD2 identical over 8 bases. The CDR3 is 14 amino acids. V lost 9 bases and J lost 6; bases outside the gene matches: 10. Germline CDR1 is SGHKS and CDR2 is YYEKEE (reference sequence). The CDR3 DNA reads as TGTGCCACCGGACGGGAGGGTGGGTCCGGGGAGCTGTTTTTT. It translates to CATGREGGSGELFF.

The chain couples TRBV9 to TRBJ2-7; 9 nucleotides align to TRBD1. J was trimmed by 2 bases and V by 4 bases; bases with no gene match: 7. The CDR3 is made up of 15 amino acids. From germline, CDR1 is SGDLS and CDR2 YYNGEE. The CDR3 DNA sequence: TGTGCCAGCAGCCCCACGGGACAGGGCCCCTACGAGCAGTACTTC. Translation: CASSPTGQGPYEQYF.

The chain uses TRBV6-5 and TRBJ1-4; a possible D gene is TRBD1 (6 bases). This CDR3 contains 13 residues. Trimming removed 5 bases at V and 8 bases at J, with 12 bases between. Germline V CDR1 and CDR2: MNHEY, SVGAGI. CDR3 sequence: CASSPWTAEKLFF. The CDR3 nucleotides read TGTGCCAGCAGTCCTTGGACAGCCGAAAAACTGTTTTTT.

The V call is TRBV5-8, the J call TRBJ1-6; the D gene is possibly TRBD1 (5 bases). Germline V lookup: CDR1 SGHTS, CDR2 YDEGEE. V lost 7 bases and J 9 bases, leaving 20 bases between the germline ends. There are 15 residues in the CDR3. In nucleotides, the CDR3 is TGTGCCAGCCCATTGGGGGGAAGGGTGTTTTCACCCCTCCACTTT. Amino acids: CASPLGGRVFSPLHF.

The gene calls are TRBV29-1 and TRBJ2-1; tentatively, D is TRBD1 (5 bases). CDR1 and CDR2 (germline): SQVTM, ANQGSEA. The V gene lost 7 bases and the J gene lost 5 bases, with 18 bases spanning the gap. This CDR3 has 14 residues. For the CDR3, the DNA is TGCAGCGCAGCCGGGCTCACCAGGGACAATGAGCAGTTCTTC. Its protein is CSAAGLTRDNEQFF.

This rearrangement joins TRBV25-1 to TRBJ2-7; tentatively, D is TRBD2 (5 bases). V was pared by 3 bases and J by 0 bases, with 12 bases between. CDR3 length equals 15 residues. Germline CDR1 is MGHDK and CDR2 is SYGVNS. The CDR3 protein is CASSDPWRTSYEQYF. The CDR3 bases are TGTGCCAGCAGTGACCCATGGAGGACCTCCTACGAGCAGTACTTC.

At least ten counts were recorded for this clone. The V gene is TRBV28, the J gene TRBJ2-2, with D maybe TRBD2 (6 bases). CDR1 and CDR2 (germline): MDHEN, SYDVKM. CDR3 length: 13 residues. V was shortened by 1 base and J by 7 bases, with 7 bases between the two germline ends. The CDR3 bases are TGTGCCAGCAGTTTATCCGGGGGCGGGGAGCTGTTTTTT. Translating gives CASSLSGGGELFF.

The rearrangement uses TRBV2 and TRBJ1-2; possible D gene TRBD1, 5 bases. CDR1 is SNHLY, CDR2 FYNNEI, per germline. V was pared by 11 bases and J by 2 bases, with 15 bases between. CDR3 length equals 13 residues. The DNA for the CDR3 is TGTGCCGGACAACGCGACCCAAACTATGGCTACACCTTC. This codes for CAGQRDPNYGYTF.

V and J are TRBV5-4 and TRBJ2-2, with TRBD1 matching over 7 bases. Germline V gives CDR1 SGHNT, CDR2 YYREEE (reference sequence). After removal of 0 bases from V and 3 bases from J, the junction contained 5 bases not matched to a gene. The CDR3 has 16 amino acids. CDR3 sequence: CASSLARGSDTGELFF. In DNA form, the CDR3 reads TGTGCCAGCAGCTTGGCCAGGGGGTCGGACACCGGGGAGCTGTTTTTT.

The rearrangement links TRBV20-1 to TRBJ2-6; D possibly corresponds to TRBD1 (6 bases). The CDR3 is 11 residues long. V was trimmed by 4 bases and J by 11 bases, leaving 9 bases between them. Germline V gives CDR1 DFQATT, CDR2 SNEGSKA (reference sequence). The DNA for the CDR3 is TGCAGTGCTATCTCAGGGGACGTCCTGACTTTC. Translating gives CSAISGDVLTF.